This T cell receptor beta chain originates from a study of blood T cell repertoires in COVID-19. In the study overall: COVID-19 samples collected from the United States, Italy and Spain covered acute and convalescent phases.

Using immunoSEQ multiplex PCR, the repertoire was profiled, and TCRdb retains in-frame clones only, with some absent. The repertoire includes about 67,000 clones, 60% to 80% of them detected once, and roughly 6.3% sits in the top ten. The V gene's germline CDR1 is SGHKS and CDR2 YYEKEE (reference sequence). With V trimmed by 4 bases and J by 3 bases, 6 bases remained unmatched. CDR3 length equals 15 residues. The J gene is TRBJ2-2, the V gene TRBV5-5; 7 bases align to TRBD1. This sequence originates from a woman aged 60-75 years with acute or convalescent COVID-19. The sequencing input was peripheral blood. Here the CDR3 reads CASSHRDRHTGELFF. Here the CDR3 DNA reads TGTGCCAGCAGCCACCGGGACAGACACACCGGGGAGCTGTTTTTT.